One and the same sample provided the 27 T cell receptor beta chains below, sequenced in a study of T cell responses to AZD1222 COVID-19 vaccine. Profiled with immunoSEQ multiplex PCR; TCRdb holds only in-frame clones, not every one. The table has more than 110,000 clones, about nine tenths seen once. The sequencing here drew on peripheral blood, taken on day 0 of AZD1222 vaccination. These receptors all come from an adult in good health.

Details on this clone: The sample has other DNA sequences that encode this CDR3 too. This chain uses TRBV7-8 with TRBJ2-7; 7 nucleotides line up with TRBD2. Germline values: CDR1 SGHVS, CDR2 FQNEAQ. The ends lost 0 bases at V and 3 bases at J; junction bases unmatched: 2. The CDR3 is made up of 14 amino acids. CDR3 coding DNA: TGTGCCAGCAGCTTAGCGGGGGGGAGCTACGAGCAGTACTTC. It is translated as CASSLAGGSYEQYF.

The genes are TRBV19 and TRBJ2-1; TRBD1 is a possible D gene (5 bases). The germline V and J ends were trimmed by 0 bases and 6 bases, with 18 bases remaining between them. The CDR3 length is 17 residues. Germline V gene sequence: CDR1 LNHDA, CDR2 SQIVND (reference sequence). The CDR3 DNA is TGTGCCAGTAGTATAGATCTTTTCGGGTCCCAGGGCAATGAGCAGTTCTTC. Its protein product is CASSIDLFGSQGNEQFF.

The gene calls are TRBV7-9 and TRBJ2-3, with D perhaps TRBD2 (6 bases). The CDR3 spans 16 residues. Germline V gene sequence: CDR1 SEHNR, CDR2 FQNEAQ (reference sequence). The V gene lost 7 bases and the J gene lost 6 bases, with 23 bases spanning the gap. CDR3 coding DNA: TGTGCCAGCACCCGAGAGGAGGGAGAGGGCGTCGATACGCAGTATTTT. Translation gives CASTREEGEGVDTQYF.

The chain joins TRBV18 to TRBJ2-4, with D perhaps TRBD1 (6 bases). V shed 4 bases and J shed 16 bases, with 14 bases lying between them. Germline V CDR1 and CDR2: KGHSH, LQKENI. The CDR3 has 11 amino acids. CDR3 in amino acids: CASSLDSQIYF. CDR3 coding DNA: TGTGCCAGCTCACTGGACAGTCAAATTTACTTC.

For this clone: Other DNA sequences in this specimen translate into the identical CDR3. The gene calls are TRBV7-8 and TRBJ2-7; D is unclear. Germline V CDR1 and CDR2: SGHVS, FQNEAQ. V shed 5 bases and J shed 0 bases, with 14 bases lying between them. The CDR3 totals 15 residues. In nucleotides, the CDR3 is TGTGCCAGCAGCCCCAGAGAGACAAGCTCCTACGAGCAGTACTTC. This translates into CASSPRETSSYEQYF.

The J gene is TRBJ1-1, the V gene TRBV9; D not certain. This CDR3 is 13 amino acids long. The V end was cut by 0 bases, the J end by 1 base, with 4 bases between. CDR1 and CDR2 (germline): SGDLS, YYNGEE. CDR3 amino acids: CASSVGRNTEAFF. CDR3 coding DNA: TGTGCCAGCAGCGTAGGGAGGAACACTGAAGCTTTCTTT.

The CDR3 sequence: CASSTGLGRETQYF. The CDR3 coding sequence is TGCGCCAGCAGCACCGGACTAGGGCGGGAGACCCAGTACTTC. The rearrangement joins TRBV5-1 to TRBJ2-5; 7 positions agree with TRBD2. This CDR3 spans 14 amino acids. From germline, CDR1 is SGHRS and CDR2 YFSETQ. The V segment lost 4 bases and the J segment 5 bases; nucleotides outside the gene matches: 8.

The rearrangement joins TRBV20-1 to TRBJ2-7, with 11 positions matching TRBD2. The CDR3 is 16 amino acids. After removal of 3 bases from V and 4 bases from J, the junction contained 11 bases not matched to a gene. The germline gives CDR1 DFQATT, CDR2 SNEGSKA (reference sequence). CDR3: CSASTPTSGATYEQYF. In DNA, the CDR3 is TGCAGTGCTAGTACCCCGACTAGCGGGGCGACATACGAGCAGTACTTC.

J is TRBJ2-1 and V is TRBV20-1; no definite D call. Germline V gene sequence: CDR1 DFQATT, CDR2 SNEGSKA (reference sequence). The CDR3 contains 13 residues. V lost 3 bases to trimming and J lost 8 bases, with 14 bases between them. CDR3 region: CSASIGGNDEQFF. CDR3 nucleotide sequence: TGCAGTGCTAGTATCGGCGGCAACGATGAGCAGTTCTTC.

V is TRBV27 and J is TRBJ2-3; D gene ambiguous. The CDR3 contains 13 residues. V lost 2 bases to trimming and J lost 1 base, with 4 bases between them. Germline V gene data show CDR1 as MNHEY and CDR2 as SMNVEV (reference sequence). CDR3 loop: CASSLLGTDTQYF. Written as DNA, the CDR3 is TGTGCCAGCAGTTTACTAGGCACAGATACGCAGTATTTT.

CDR3 region: CASCPRGGGGYTF. The CDR3 coding sequence is TGTGCCAGCTGTCCGAGGGGGGGCGGTGGCTACACCTTC. The chain carries TRBV27 and TRBJ1-2; a weak D match, TRBD1 (6 bases). The V end was cut by 8 bases, the J end by 7 bases, with 17 bases between. Germline CDR1 reads MNHEY; CDR2 reads SMNVEV (reference sequence). This CDR3 is 13 amino acids long.

The chain carries TRBV7-9 and TRBJ2-1; D unclear. CDR3 length equals 15 residues. V lost 8 bases to trimming and J lost 4 bases, with 18 bases between them. The germline gives CDR1 SEHNR, CDR2 FQNEAQ (reference sequence). The CDR3 reads CASAPKNKLYNEQFF. Written as DNA, the CDR3 is TGTGCCAGCGCCCCGAAGAACAAGCTTTACAATGAGCAGTTCTTC.

V usage is TRBV24-1 and J usage is TRBJ1-1; D is perhaps TRBD1 (6 bases). Trimming removed 6 bases at V and 1 base at J, with 11 bases between. Germline CDR1 and CDR2: KGHDR and SFDVKD. CDR3 length: 14 amino acids. CDR3 sequence: CATSRGGGNTEAFF. CDR3 DNA sequence: TGTGCCACCAGTCGGGGGGGCGGGAACACTGAAGCTTTCTTT.

The chain recombines TRBV7-3 with TRBJ2-6; D gene uncertain. V was clipped by 5 bases and J by 2 bases, with 10 bases between them. The CDR3 spans 15 residues. The germline V gene encodes CDR1 SGHTA and CDR2 FQGTGA. CDR3 region: CASSPNQAGANVLTF. CDR3 bases: TGTGCCAGCAGCCCCAACCAAGCTGGGGCCAACGTCCTGACTTTC.

This chain connects TRBV6-5 to TRBJ2-1, with 10 bases identical to TRBD2. Germline V CDR1 and CDR2: MNHEY, SVGAGI. The CDR3 has 15 residues. Trimming removed 10 bases from V and 0 bases from J; junction bases left unmatched: 6. The CDR3 sequence is CATRTSGSSYNEQFF. Written as DNA, the CDR3 is TGTGCCACCCGGACTAGCGGTAGCTCCTACAATGAGCAGTTCTTC.

The V gene is TRBV4-3, the J gene TRBJ2-3; 9 nucleotides line up with TRBD2. From germline, CDR1 is LGHNA and CDR2 YSLEER. V dropped 5 bases and J dropped 3; count of bases not matched to a gene: 12. The CDR3 has 17 residues. The CDR3 region is CASSVKGGLAGTDTQYF. The CDR3 DNA reads as TGCGCCAGCAGCGTTAAAGGGGGGCTAGCGGGAACAGATACGCAGTATTTT.

The chain recombines TRBV4-1 with TRBJ2-4; D is unclear. Germline V gene lookup returns CDR1 MGHRA and CDR2 YSYEKL. Deletions cut 3 bases from V and 3 bases from J, with 21 bases between. CDR3 length: 18 residues. The CDR3 DNA is TGCGCCAGCAGCCAGGGCCCGAAGGTAGACTCCGGCAAAAACATTCAGTACTTC. The encoded protein is CASSQGPKVDSGKNIQYF.

The chain joins TRBV3-1 (or the pseudogene TRBV3-2) to TRBJ2-5; 10 bases match TRBD2. Germline V gives CDR1 LGHDT, CDR2 YNNKEL (reference sequence). The CDR3 covers 15 residues. The V segment lost 6 bases and the J segment 2 bases; nucleotides outside the gene matches: 6. The CDR3 loop reads CASRGKRGGQETQYF. The CDR3 DNA follows: TGTGCCAGCAGGGGAAAGCGGGGGGGACAAGAGACCCAGTACTTC.

V usage is TRBV11-1 and J usage is TRBJ2-4; 11 positions agree with TRBD1. Germline trimming cut 5 bases from V and 10 bases from J; bases unmatched to any gene: 13. The CDR3 is 16 residues long. Germline values: CDR1 SGHAT, CDR2 FQDESV (reference sequence). The CDR3 DNA sequence: TGTGCCAGCAGCCCCTCTATGGACAGGGGGCCTGAAATTCAGTACTTC. It is translated as CASSPSMDRGPEIQYF.

V is TRBV15 and J is TRBJ1-5; 8 bases align to TRBD1. The CDR3 is 14 residues long. V lost 5 bases and J lost 2; bases outside the gene matches: 2. The germline V gene encodes CDR1 LNHNV and CDR2 YYDKDF (reference sequence). The CDR3 bases are TGTGCCACCAGCCTGGACAGGGGCAATCAGCCCCAGCATTTT. It yields the protein CATSLDRGNQPQHF.

This chain joins TRBV29-1 and TRBJ2-7; TRBD2 aligns across 7 bases. The CDR3 spans 12 residues. The V gene end was trimmed by 3 bases and the J gene end by 4 bases; junction bases not matched to a gene: 3. CDR1 SQVTM and CDR2 ANQGSEA come from the germline V gene. The CDR3: CSVDGEGYEQYF. The CDR3 DNA sequence: TGCAGCGTTGACGGGGAGGGGTACGAGCAGTACTTC.

This chain connects TRBV19 to TRBJ1-5, with 10 bases identical to TRBD1. The length of the CDR3 is 21 residues. Germline V gene lookup returns CDR1 LNHDA and CDR2 SQIVND (reference sequence). Trimming at V came to 4 bases and at J to 4 bases, leaving 22 bases not matched to a gene. The CDR3 sequence is CASSTDRRDRGLRLANQPQHF. The CDR3 DNA sequence: TGTGCCAGTAGTACCGACCGGCGCGACAGGGGGCTCCGGTTAGCGAATCAGCCCCAGCATTTT.

A single count supports this clone. V usage is TRBV5-1 and J usage is TRBJ1-1, with D perhaps matching TRBD1 (6 bases). Trimming shortened V by 2 bases and J by 4 bases, and 9 bases separated the two germline ends. Looked up from germline, CDR1 is SGHRS and CDR2 is YFSETQ. The CDR3 runs 13 residues. DNA of the CDR3: TGCGCCAGCAGCTTACAGGGAGGCACTGAAGCTTTCTTT. Translation gives CASSLQGGTEAFF.

The V gene is TRBV5-4, the J gene TRBJ1-6, with no clear D. Germline loops: CDR1 SGHNT, CDR2 YYREEE (reference sequence). This CDR3 spans 17 amino acids. The ends were cut back, 0 bases at V and 10 bases at J, with 20 bases in the middle. The CDR3 sequence: CASSLGGPRVSGSPLHF. The CDR3 DNA reads TGTGCCAGCAGCTTGGGGGGTCCTCGGGTCTCGGGGTCACCCCTCCACTTT. The variable domain in full, completed from reference TRBV5-4 and TRBJ1-6, reads ETGVTQSPTHLIKTRGQQVTLRCSSQSGHNTVSWYQQALGQGPQFIFQYYREEENGRGNFPPRFSGLQFPNYSSELNVNALELDDSALYLCASSLGGPRVSGSPLHFGNGTRLTVT.

The V gene is TRBV25-1, the J gene TRBJ1-2, with D unresolved. Trimming removed 3 bases from V and 6 bases from J, with 11 bases in between. This CDR3 spans 13 amino acids. The V gene's germline CDR1 is MGHDK and CDR2 SYGVNS. CDR3 bases: TGTGCCAGCAGTGATAGGGTGACTGATGGCTACACCTTC. Translation: CASSDRVTDGYTF.

The CDR3 spells CSVEQTYGYTF. Here the CDR3 DNA reads TGCAGCGTTGAACAGACCTATGGCTACACCTTC. The rearrangement joins TRBV29-1 to TRBJ1-2, with D unresolved. The germline V gene encodes CDR1 SQVTM and CDR2 ANQGSEA. This CDR3 comprises 11 residues. The ends were cut back, 2 bases at V and 4 bases at J, with 5 bases in the middle.

The chain combines TRBV2 with TRBJ1-1; a possible D gene is TRBD1 (5 bases). CDR3 length: 14 amino acids. V was trimmed by 2 bases and J by 5 bases, leaving 12 bases between them. Looked up from germline, CDR1 is SNHLY and CDR2 is FYNNEI. The chain's CDR3 is CASSERSAGTEAFF. As DNA, the CDR3 is TGTGCCAGCAGTGAAAGAAGCGCAGGGACTGAAGCTTTCTTT.